The 27 T cell receptor beta chains reported below all come from one sample, sequenced in a study of T-cell reconstitution after alpha-beta-depleted transplantation in children. The authors prepared the TCRbeta library with unique molecular identifiers. TCRdb recomputed calls from the PCR reads with MiXCR, one row per CDR3 protein. The sample contains almost 600,000 distinct CDR3 sequences, over 25% of which appear only once. Sequenced material: PBMCs, taken before TCRalphabeta/CD19-depleted stem cell transplant. The receptors were sampled from a boy under two years old with Wiskott-Aldrich syndrome, due to receive a stem cell transplant.

This clonotype was seen a handful of times. The gene calls are TRBV6-5 and TRBJ2-1; D is possibly TRBD2 (6 bases). CDR1 is MNHEY, CDR2 SVGAGI, per germline. The V end was cut by 0 bases, the J end by 6 bases, with 15 bases between. The CDR3 loop spans 16 amino acids. CDR3 in DNA: TGTGCCAGCAGTTACTCGAATCCGGGAGTGAGCAATGAGCAGTTCTTC. This encodes CASSYSNPGVSNEQFF.

V is TRBV10-3 and J is TRBJ2-2; tentatively, D is TRBD2 (5 bases). Looked up from germline, CDR1 is ENHRY and CDR2 is SYGVKD. V was cut by 8 bases and J by 0 bases, with 16 bases left in between. CDR3 size: 16 residues. CDR3: CAISRGSGANTGELFF. As DNA, the CDR3 is TGTGCCATCTCCCGAGGAAGCGGAGCGAACACCGGGGAGCTGTTTTTT.

The chain links TRBV3-1 to TRBJ2-3; possibly TRBD2 for D (6 bases). The ends were cut back, 1 base at V and 5 bases at J, with 16 bases in the middle. This CDR3 has 16 amino acids. Per the germline V gene, CDR1 is LGHDT and CDR2 is YNNKEL (reference sequence). CDR3 DNA sequence: TGTGCCAGCAGCCAAGCAGGGAGGAGGGCGGGAGATACGCAGTATTTT. Protein: CASSQAGRRAGDTQYF.

The chain employs TRBV5-1 and TRBJ2-7, with 8 bases lining up with TRBD1. This CDR3 region has 15 residues. The germline V gene encodes CDR1 SGHRS and CDR2 YFSETQ. V shed 3 bases, J shed 2 bases, and the junction held 7 bases outside the gene matches. CDR3 sequence reads: CASSYRTGRTYEQYF. CDR3 sequence (DNA): TGCGCCAGCAGCTACAGGACAGGGAGAACCTACGAGCAGTACTTC.

The chain combines TRBV5-5 with TRBJ2-7; D is possibly TRBD2 (6 bases). The CDR3 covers 14 residues. V was trimmed by 7 bases and J by 0 bases, leaving 14 bases between them. Per the germline V gene, CDR1 is SGHKS and CDR2 is YYEKEE (reference sequence). The CDR3 is CASYKRLDSYEQYF. The CDR3 DNA is TGTGCCAGCTATAAACGACTAGACTCCTACGAGCAGTACTTC.

In its sample, this clonotype was seen a few times. The chain is built from TRBV28 and TRBJ2-3; the D call may be TRBD1 or TRBD2 (6 bases each). The CDR3 totals 16 residues. V was trimmed by 0 bases and J by 2 bases, leaving 12 bases between them. Germline V gives CDR1 MDHEN, CDR2 SYDVKM. The CDR3: CASSLWTRGNTDTQYF. CDR3 in DNA: TGTGCCAGCAGTTTATGGACTAGGGGGAACACAGATACGCAGTATTTT.

This clonotype was counted only a few times. V and J are TRBV29-1 and TRBJ2-1; the match to TRBD2 covers 9 bases. CDR1 and CDR2 from the germline V gene are SQVTM and ANQGSEA. The V segment lost 7 bases and the J segment 1 base; nucleotides outside the gene matches: 14. The CDR3 consists of 17 residues. The CDR3 reads CSGQGEIAGVSYNEQFF. The CDR3 DNA follows: TGCAGCGGCCAGGGGGAGATAGCGGGAGTTTCCTACAATGAGCAGTTCTTC.

This chain connects TRBV19 to TRBJ1-1; D is unresolved. V gave up 7 bases and J gave up 2 bases, with 8 bases separating them. The CDR3 totals 12 residues. Germline lookup yields CDR1 LNHDA and CDR2 SQIVND (reference sequence). The CDR3 here is CASTRLNTEAFF. CDR3 in DNA: TGTGCCAGTACCCGACTAAACACTGAAGCTTTCTTT.

The chain links TRBV10-3 to TRBJ2-3; maybe TRBD2 (6 bases). V was trimmed by 4 bases and J by 0 bases, leaving 14 bases between them. CDR1 is ENHRY, CDR2 SYGVKD, per germline. The CDR3 has 16 amino acids. The chain's CDR3 is CAISVLRGTSTDTQYF. CDR3 bases: TGTGCCATCAGTGTGTTACGCGGGACGAGCACAGATACGCAGTATTTT.

The chain combines TRBV6-5 with TRBJ2-2, with D unclear. Germline CDR1 and CDR2: MNHEY and SVGAGI. The CDR3 has 17 residues. V shed 6 bases and J shed 1 base, with 18 bases lying between them. DNA of the CDR3: TGTGCCAGCAGCTACCGACGTCCCCAAGTGAACACCGGGGAGCTGTTTTTT. Its translation is CASSYRRPQVNTGELFF.

The rearrangement uses TRBV12-3 or TRBV12-4 and TRBJ2-1; D might be TRBD2 (6 bases). The length of the CDR3 is 15 residues. Trimming stripped 5 bases from V and 2 bases from J, with 13 bases between. The CDR3 is CASSTLASPYNEQFF. CDR3 coding DNA: TGTGCCAGCAGTACCCTAGCGAGCCCCTACAATGAGCAGTTCTTC.

The gene calls are TRBV20-1 and TRBJ1-5; tentatively, D is TRBD1 (5 bases). Germline V gene lookup returns CDR1 DFQATT and CDR2 SNEGSKA (reference sequence). Trimming cost V 3 bases and J 7 bases, with 10 bases left between them. CDR3 length: 12 amino acids. The CDR3 sequence is CSASRESQPQHF. The CDR3 DNA reads as TGCAGTGCTAGCAGGGAGAGCCAGCCCCAGCATTTT.

V and J are TRBV4-1 and TRBJ1-5, with a weak D call TRBD1 (5 bases). Trimming left V 4 bases short and J 3 bases short, with 16 bases between. This CDR3 has 16 residues. Germline values: CDR1 MGHRA, CDR2 YSYEKL. The CDR3 nucleotides read TGCGCCAGCAGCCCCCAGGGCTTGACACCCAATCAGCCCCAGCATTTT. This encodes CASSPQGLTPNQPQHF.

In its sample, this clonotype was seen a few times. The chain combines TRBV18 with TRBJ2-1; TRBD2 aligns across 9 bases. The CDR3 length is 16 residues. Germline lookup yields CDR1 KGHSH and CDR2 LQKENI. Trimming took 0 bases from V and 4 from J; bases not matched to a gene: 4. CDR3 residues: CASSPPALAGYNEQFF. CDR3 nucleotide sequence: TGTGCCAGCTCACCACCGGCCCTAGCGGGGTACAATGAGCAGTTCTTC. The whole variable domain, remainder taken from reference TRBV18 and TRBJ2-1, is NAGVMQNPRHLVRRRGQEARLRCSPMKGHSHVYWYRQLPEEGLKFMVYLQKENIIDESGMPKERFSAEFPKEGPSILRIQQVVRGDSAAYFCASSPPALAGYNEQFFGPGTRLTVL.

This sequence joins TRBV5-1 and TRBJ1-1; 8 bases are a match to TRBD1. V lost 0 bases to trimming and J lost 0 bases; unmatched junction nucleotides: 7. Germline values: CDR1 SGHRS, CDR2 YFSETQ. This CDR3 has 17 residues. Here the CDR3 reads CASSLDQGQGLNTEAFF. The CDR3 coding sequence is TGCGCCAGCAGCTTGGACCAAGGACAGGGTTTGAACACTGAAGCTTTCTTT.

There are a few counts of this clonotype. The genes are TRBV9 and TRBJ2-1, with 8 bases fitting TRBD2. Unmatched junction bases numbered 5, after V lost 1 base and J lost 2 bases. The CDR3 runs 16 residues. CDR1 and CDR2 (germline): SGDLS, YYNGEE. The CDR3 DNA is TGTGCCAGCAGCGTATCCCCGGGACTAGCCTACAATGAGCAGTTCTTC. Its protein is CASSVSPGLAYNEQFF.

The rearrangement uses TRBV20-1 and TRBJ2-5; possibly TRBD1 or TRBD2 for D (5 bases each). This CDR3 region has 13 residues. Germline CDR1 and CDR2: DFQATT and SNEGSKA (reference sequence). CDR3 amino acids: CRAGTAEPATQYF. Here the CDR3 DNA reads TGCAGGGCTGGGACGGCAGAACCAGCGACCCAGTACTTC.

The DNA for the CDR3 is TGCGCCAGCAGCTTCCAGGATTCCAACTATGGCTACACCTTC. This sequence encodes CASSFQDSNYGYTF. The V gene is TRBV5-1, the J gene TRBJ1-2; no reliable D call. Trimming removed 2 bases at V and 2 bases at J, with 10 bases between. Germline CDR1 is SGHRS and CDR2 is YFSETQ. CDR3 size: 14 residues.

The chain joins TRBV5-1 to TRBJ2-5; 8 bases map to TRBD2. Germline V CDR1 and CDR2: SGHRS, YFSETQ. J gave up 2 bases and V 0 bases, and 3 bases lay outside the gene matches. The CDR3 is made up of 15 amino acids. The CDR3 DNA is TGCGCCAGCAGCTTGGCTCTAGCGGGTCAAGAGACCCAGTACTTC. Amino acid sequence: CASSLALAGQETQYF.

This clonotype turned up a few times. The chain combines TRBV6-1 with TRBJ2-5; D possibly corresponds to TRBD1 (5 bases). CDR3 length: 13 residues. Germline lookup yields CDR1 MNHNS and CDR2 SASEGT. V lost 8 bases to trimming and J lost 5 bases, with 15 bases between them. CDR3 sequence (DNA): TGTGCCAGCCGCTTTCTAAAGGGGGAGACCCAGTACTTC. Translating gives CASRFLKGETQYF.

Only one count was recorded for this clonotype. The V call is TRBV30, the J call TRBJ2-7; a weak D match, TRBD1 (6 bases). The CDR3 is 14 amino acids. Germline assignment: CDR1 GTSNPN and CDR2 SVGIG (reference sequence). Trimming shortened V by 7 bases and J by 7 bases, and 23 bases separated the two germline ends. CDR3 DNA: TGTGCCTCTTCCCCGGACAGTTCTAGGGTGGAGCAGTACTTC. The encoded protein is CASSPDSSRVEQYF. Full variable domain (rest looked up from reference TRBV30 and TRBJ2-7): SQTIHQWPATLVQPVGSPLSLECTVEGTSNPNLYWYRQAAGRGLQLLFYSVGIGQISSEVPQNLSASRPQDRQFILSSKKLLLSDSGFYLCASSPDSSRVEQYFGPGTRLTVT.

The rearrangement links TRBV9 to TRBJ2-6; D remains unclear. This CDR3 has 15 amino acids. Germline V CDR1 and CDR2: SGDLS, YYNGEE. Trimming removed 0 bases at V and 4 bases at J, with 8 bases between. CDR3 loop: CASSVGSRGANVLTF. CDR3 coding DNA: TGTGCCAGCAGCGTAGGTAGTCGGGGGGCCAACGTCCTGACTTTC.

The J gene is TRBJ2-5, the V gene TRBV24-1; D might be TRBD1 (6 bases). The CDR3 has 14 amino acids. The V gene lost 2 bases and the J gene lost 4 bases, with 10 bases spanning the gap. Germline CDR1 reads KGHDR; CDR2 reads SFDVKD. CDR3 region: CATSDSDRRETQYF. CDR3 nucleotide sequence: TGTGCCACCAGTGATTCAGACAGGCGAGAGACCCAGTACTTC.

The V and J genes are TRBV6-1 and TRBJ2-3; D might be TRBD2 (6 bases). Germline V CDR1 and CDR2: MNHNS, SASEGT. This CDR3 has 13 amino acids. Trimming left V 11 bases short and J 4 bases short, with 16 bases between. CDR3: CASLNPGADTQYF. Written as DNA, the CDR3 is TGTGCCTCTCTTAATCCGGGAGCAGATACGCAGTATTTT.

This clonotype was seen only a few times. The chain is built from TRBV29-1 and TRBJ2-3; TRBD2 matches 9 bases. V was clipped by 7 bases and J by 6 bases; unmatched bases: 8. There are 13 residues in the CDR3. Germline V gives CDR1 SQVTM, CDR2 ANQGSEA. The CDR3 coding sequence is TGCAGCGGTGGCGGGAGGGTTTCGGATACGCAGTATTTT. Translated, it gives CSGGGRVSDTQYF.

The rearrangement joins TRBV7-9 to TRBJ2-1, with 9 nucleotides matching TRBD2. The germline V gene encodes CDR1 SEHNR and CDR2 FQNEAQ (reference sequence). The junction had 13 bases not matched to a gene; V was cut back by 6 bases and J by 7 bases. The CDR3 sequence is 16 residues long. CDR3 sequence (DNA): TGTGCCAGCAGATATAGGGGGCTAGCGGGACAAAATGAGCAGTTCTTC. Amino acids: CASRYRGLAGQNEQFF.

The chain combines TRBV5-1 with TRBJ2-7; the match to TRBD1 covers 9 bases. The CDR3 runs 15 residues. V lost 3 bases and J lost 2; bases outside the gene matches: 6. Per the germline V gene, CDR1 is SGHRS and CDR2 is YFSETQ. Written as DNA, the CDR3 is TGCGCCAGCAGCTGGGGGGACAGGGACGCCTACGAGCAGTACTTC. It is translated as CASSWGDRDAYEQYF. Filled out from reference TRBV5-1 and TRBJ2-7, the complete variable domain reads KAGVTQTPRYLIKTRGQQVTLSCSPISGHRSVSWYQQTPGQGLQFLFEYFSETQRNKGNFPGRFSGRQFSNSRSEMNVSTLELGDSALYLCASSWGDRDAYEQYFGPGTRLTVT.